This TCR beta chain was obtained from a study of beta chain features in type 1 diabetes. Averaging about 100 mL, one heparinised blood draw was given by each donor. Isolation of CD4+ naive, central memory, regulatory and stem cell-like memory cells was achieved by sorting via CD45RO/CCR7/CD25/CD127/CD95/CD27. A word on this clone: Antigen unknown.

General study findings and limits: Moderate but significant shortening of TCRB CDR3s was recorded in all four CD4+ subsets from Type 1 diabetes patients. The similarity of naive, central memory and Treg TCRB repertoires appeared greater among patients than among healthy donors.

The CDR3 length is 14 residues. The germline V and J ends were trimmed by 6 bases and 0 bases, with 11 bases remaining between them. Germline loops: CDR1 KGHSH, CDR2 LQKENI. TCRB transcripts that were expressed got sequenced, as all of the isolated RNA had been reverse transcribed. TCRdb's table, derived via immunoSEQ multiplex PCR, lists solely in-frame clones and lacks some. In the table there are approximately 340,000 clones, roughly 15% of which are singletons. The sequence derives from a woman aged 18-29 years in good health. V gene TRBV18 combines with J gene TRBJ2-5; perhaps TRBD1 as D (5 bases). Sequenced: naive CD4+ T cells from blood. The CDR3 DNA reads TGTGCCAGCTCGTACGACAGAAACCAAGAGACCCAGTACTTC. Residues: CASSYDRNQETQYF.